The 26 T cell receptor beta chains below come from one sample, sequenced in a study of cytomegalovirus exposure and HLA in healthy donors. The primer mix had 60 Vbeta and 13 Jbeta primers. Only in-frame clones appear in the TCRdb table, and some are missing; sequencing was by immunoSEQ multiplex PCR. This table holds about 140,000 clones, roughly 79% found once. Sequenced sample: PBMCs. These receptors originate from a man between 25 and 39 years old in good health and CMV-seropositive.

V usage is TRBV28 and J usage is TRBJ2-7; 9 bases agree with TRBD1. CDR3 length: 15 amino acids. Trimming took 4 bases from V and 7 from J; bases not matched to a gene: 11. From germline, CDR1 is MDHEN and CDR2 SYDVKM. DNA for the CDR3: TGTGCCAGCAGTTCTGGACAGGGGCCCATTTGGGAGCAGTACTTC. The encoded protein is CASSSGQGPIWEQYF.

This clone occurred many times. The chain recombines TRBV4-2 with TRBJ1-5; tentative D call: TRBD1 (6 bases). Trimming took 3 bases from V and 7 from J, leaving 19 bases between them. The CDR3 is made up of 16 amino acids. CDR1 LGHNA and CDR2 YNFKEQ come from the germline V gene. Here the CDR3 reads CASSQGHRDMGQPQHF. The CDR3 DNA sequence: TGTGCCAGCAGCCAGGGGCACAGGGACATGGGGCAGCCCCAGCATTTT.

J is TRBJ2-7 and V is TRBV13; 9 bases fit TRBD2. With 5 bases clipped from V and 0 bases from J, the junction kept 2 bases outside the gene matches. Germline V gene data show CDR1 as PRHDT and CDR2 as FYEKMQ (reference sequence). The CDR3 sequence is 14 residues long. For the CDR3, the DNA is TGTGCCAGCAGCCCGACTAGCGGCTCCTACGAGCAGTACTTC. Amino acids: CASSPTSGSYEQYF.

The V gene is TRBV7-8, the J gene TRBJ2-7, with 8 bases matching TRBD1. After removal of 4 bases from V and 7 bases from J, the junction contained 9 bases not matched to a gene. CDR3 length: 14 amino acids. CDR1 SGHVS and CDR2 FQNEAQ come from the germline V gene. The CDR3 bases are TGTGCCAGCAGCTCCTCCCAGGGGGCGTGGGAGCAGTACTTC. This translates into CASSSSQGAWEQYF.

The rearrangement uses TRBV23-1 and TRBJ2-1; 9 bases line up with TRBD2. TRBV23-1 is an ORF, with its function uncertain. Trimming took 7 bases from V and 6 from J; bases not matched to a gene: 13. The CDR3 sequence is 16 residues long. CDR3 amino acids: CASKLTRLAGLNEQFF. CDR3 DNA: TGCGCCAGCAAACTCACAAGGCTAGCGGGGCTCAATGAGCAGTTCTTC.

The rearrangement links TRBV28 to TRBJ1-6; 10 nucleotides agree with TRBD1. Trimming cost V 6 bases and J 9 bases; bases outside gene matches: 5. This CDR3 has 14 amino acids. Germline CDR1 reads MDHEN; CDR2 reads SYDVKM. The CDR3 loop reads CASSPGTGVSPLHF. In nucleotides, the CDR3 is TGTGCCAGCAGCCCCGGGACAGGGGTTTCACCCCTCCACTTT. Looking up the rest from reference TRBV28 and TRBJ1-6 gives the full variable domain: DVKVTQSSRYLVKRTGEKVFLECVQDMDHENMFWYRQDPGLGLRLIYFSYDVKMKEKGDIPEGYSVSREKKERFSLILESASTNQTSMYLCASSPGTGVSPLHFGNGTRLTVT.

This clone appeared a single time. Here the CDR3 DNA reads TGTGCCAGCAGTCTAGCGGGACCTACCTACGAGCAGTACTTC. Protein: CASSLAGPTYEQYF. This chain joins TRBV2 and TRBJ2-7, with 9 bases identical to TRBD2. V lost 5 bases, J lost 2 bases, and 4 bases stayed unmatched. This CDR3 has 14 amino acids. Germline values: CDR1 SNHLY, CDR2 FYNNEI. Full variable domain (remainder filled in from reference TRBV2 and TRBJ2-7): EPEVTQTPSHQVTQMGQEVILRCVPISNHLYFYWYRQILGQKVEFLVSFYNNEISEKSEIFDDQFSVERPDGSNFTLKIRSTKLEDSAMYFCASSLAGPTYEQYFGPGTRLTVT.

CDR3 sequence: CASSQEGPPHGDTQYF. The CDR3, as DNA: TGTGCCAGCAGCCAGGAGGGACCGCCCCACGGGGATACGCAGTATTTT. The gene calls are TRBV4-2 and TRBJ2-3; the D gene is possibly TRBD2 (6 bases). Trimming left V 3 bases short and J 6 bases short, with 19 bases between. CDR3 size: 16 residues. Germline assignment: CDR1 LGHNA and CDR2 YNFKEQ.

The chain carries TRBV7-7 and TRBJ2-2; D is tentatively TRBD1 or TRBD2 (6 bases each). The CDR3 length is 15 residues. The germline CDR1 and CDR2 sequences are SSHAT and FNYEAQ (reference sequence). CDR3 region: CASGWGPWDTGELFF. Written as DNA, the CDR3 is TGTGCTAGCGGTTGGGGGCCCTGGGACACCGGGGAGCTGTTTTTT.

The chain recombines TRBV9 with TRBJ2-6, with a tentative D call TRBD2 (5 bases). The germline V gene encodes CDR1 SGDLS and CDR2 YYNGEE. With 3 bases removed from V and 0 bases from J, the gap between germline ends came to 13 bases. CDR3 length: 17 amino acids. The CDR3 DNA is TGTGCCAGCAGCGGGGGAGCCCAAATCTCTGGGGCCAACGTCCTGACTTTC. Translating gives CASSGGAQISGANVLTF.

DNA for the CDR3: TGTGCCAGCAGCCCTAGCTCTGGGGCCAACGTCCTGACTTTC. Amino acids: CASSPSSGANVLTF. This sequence joins TRBV7-2 and TRBJ2-6; D ambiguous. Trimming stripped 5 bases from V and 0 bases from J, with 5 bases between. The CDR3 extends over 14 amino acids. Looked up from germline, CDR1 is SGHTA and CDR2 is FQGNSA.

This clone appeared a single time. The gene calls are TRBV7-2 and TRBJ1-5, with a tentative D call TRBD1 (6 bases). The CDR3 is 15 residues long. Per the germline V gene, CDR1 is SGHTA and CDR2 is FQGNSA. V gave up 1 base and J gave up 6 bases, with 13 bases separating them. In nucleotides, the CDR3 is TGTGCCAGCAGCTTAGGGGGGGGCTGGGCTCAGCCCCAGCATTTT. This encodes CASSLGGGWAQPQHF.

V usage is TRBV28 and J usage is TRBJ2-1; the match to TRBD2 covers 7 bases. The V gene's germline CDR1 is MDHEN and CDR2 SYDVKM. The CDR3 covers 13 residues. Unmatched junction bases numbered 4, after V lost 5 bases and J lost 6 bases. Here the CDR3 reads CASSLTSVNEQFF. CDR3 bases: TGTGCCAGCAGTCTAACTAGCGTCAATGAGCAGTTCTTC.

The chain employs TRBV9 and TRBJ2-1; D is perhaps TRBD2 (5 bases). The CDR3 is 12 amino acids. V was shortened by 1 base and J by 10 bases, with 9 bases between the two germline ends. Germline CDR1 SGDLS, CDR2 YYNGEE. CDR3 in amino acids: CASSVTGGEQFF. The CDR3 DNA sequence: TGTGCCAGCAGCGTAACTGGCGGGGAGCAGTTCTTC.

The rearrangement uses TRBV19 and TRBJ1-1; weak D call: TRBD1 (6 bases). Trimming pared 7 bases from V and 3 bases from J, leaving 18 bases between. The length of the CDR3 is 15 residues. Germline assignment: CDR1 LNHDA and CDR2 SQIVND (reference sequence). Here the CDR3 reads CASTDGGGADTEAFF. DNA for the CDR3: TGTGCCAGTACCGACGGGGGGGGCGCGGACACTGAAGCTTTCTTT.

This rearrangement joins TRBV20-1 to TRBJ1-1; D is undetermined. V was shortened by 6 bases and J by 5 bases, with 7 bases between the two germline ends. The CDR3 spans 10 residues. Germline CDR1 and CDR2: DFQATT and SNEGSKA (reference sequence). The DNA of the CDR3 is TGCAGTGCCGCGGTTACTGAAGCTTTCTTT. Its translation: CSAAVTEAFF.

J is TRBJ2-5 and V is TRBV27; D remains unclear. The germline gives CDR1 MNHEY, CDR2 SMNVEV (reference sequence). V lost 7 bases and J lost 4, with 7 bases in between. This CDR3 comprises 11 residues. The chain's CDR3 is CASKLGETQYF. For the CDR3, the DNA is TGTGCCAGCAAGCTCGGAGAGACCCAGTACTTC.

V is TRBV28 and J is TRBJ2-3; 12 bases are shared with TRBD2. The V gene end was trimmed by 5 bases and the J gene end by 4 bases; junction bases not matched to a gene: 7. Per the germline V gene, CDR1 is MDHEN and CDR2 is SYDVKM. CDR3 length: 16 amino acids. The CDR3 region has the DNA TGTGCCAGCAGTGCCCTAGCGGGAGGGCCCCCAGATACGCAGTATTTT. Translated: CASSALAGGPPDTQYF.

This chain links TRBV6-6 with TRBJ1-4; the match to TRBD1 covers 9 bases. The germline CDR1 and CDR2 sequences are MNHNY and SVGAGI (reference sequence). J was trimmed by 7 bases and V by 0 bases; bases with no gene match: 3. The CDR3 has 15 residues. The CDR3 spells CASSYSRTGVEKLFF. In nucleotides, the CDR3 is TGTGCCAGCAGTTACTCGCGGACAGGGGTTGAAAAACTGTTTTTT.

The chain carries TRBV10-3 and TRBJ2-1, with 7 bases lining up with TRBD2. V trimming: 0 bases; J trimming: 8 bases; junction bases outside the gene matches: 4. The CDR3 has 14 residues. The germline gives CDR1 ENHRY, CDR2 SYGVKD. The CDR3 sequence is CAISESLLADEQFF. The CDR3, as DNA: TGTGCCATCAGTGAGTCGTTGCTAGCGGATGAGCAGTTCTTC.

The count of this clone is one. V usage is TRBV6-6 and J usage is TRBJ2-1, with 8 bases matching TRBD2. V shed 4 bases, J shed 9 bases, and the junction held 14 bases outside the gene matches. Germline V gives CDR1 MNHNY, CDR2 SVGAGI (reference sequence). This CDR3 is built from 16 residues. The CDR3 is CASSSLAVSGGVEQFF. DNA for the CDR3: TGTGCCAGCAGTTCGTTAGCAGTTTCGGGGGGGGTTGAGCAGTTCTTC.

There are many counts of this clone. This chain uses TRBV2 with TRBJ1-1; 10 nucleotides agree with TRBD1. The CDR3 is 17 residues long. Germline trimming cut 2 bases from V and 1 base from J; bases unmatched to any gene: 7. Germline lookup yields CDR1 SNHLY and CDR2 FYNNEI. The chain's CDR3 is CASSELGQGGGNTEAFF. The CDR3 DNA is TGTGCCAGCAGTGAACTAGGACAGGGGGGTGGGAACACTGAAGCTTTCTTT.

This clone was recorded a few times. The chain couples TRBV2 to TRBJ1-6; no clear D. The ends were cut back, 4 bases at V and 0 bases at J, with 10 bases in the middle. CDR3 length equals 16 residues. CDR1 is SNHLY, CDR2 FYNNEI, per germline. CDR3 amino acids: CASSGRTVSYNSPLHF. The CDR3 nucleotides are TGTGCCAGCAGTGGGAGGACGGTCTCCTATAATTCACCCCTCCACTTT. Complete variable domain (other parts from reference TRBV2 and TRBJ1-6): EPEVTQTPSHQVTQMGQEVILRCVPISNHLYFYWYRQILGQKVEFLVSFYNNEISEKSEIFDDQFSVERPDGSNFTLKIRSTKLEDSAMYFCASSGRTVSYNSPLHFGNGTRLTVT.

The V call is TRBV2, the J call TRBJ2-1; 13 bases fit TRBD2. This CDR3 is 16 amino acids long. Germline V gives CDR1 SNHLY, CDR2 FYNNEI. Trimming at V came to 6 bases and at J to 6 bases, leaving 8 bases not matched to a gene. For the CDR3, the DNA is TGTGCCAGCAGCGGACTCAGACTAGCGGGAGGCAATGAGCAGTTCTTC. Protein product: CASSGLRLAGGNEQFF.

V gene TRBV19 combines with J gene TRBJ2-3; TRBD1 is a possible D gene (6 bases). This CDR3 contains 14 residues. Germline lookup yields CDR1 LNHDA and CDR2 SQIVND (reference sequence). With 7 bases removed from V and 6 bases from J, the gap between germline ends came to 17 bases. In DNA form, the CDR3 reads TGTGCCAGTACCACAAAGATAAGGGGGGATACGCAGTATTTT. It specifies CASTTKIRGDTQYF.

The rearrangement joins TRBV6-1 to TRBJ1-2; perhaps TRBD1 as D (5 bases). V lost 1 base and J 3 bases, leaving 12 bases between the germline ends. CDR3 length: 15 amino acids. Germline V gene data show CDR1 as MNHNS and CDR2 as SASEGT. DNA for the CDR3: TGTGCCAGCAGTGAAGTTGGGGGGTTGGACTATGGCTACACCTTC. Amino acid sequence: CASSEVGGLDYGYTF.